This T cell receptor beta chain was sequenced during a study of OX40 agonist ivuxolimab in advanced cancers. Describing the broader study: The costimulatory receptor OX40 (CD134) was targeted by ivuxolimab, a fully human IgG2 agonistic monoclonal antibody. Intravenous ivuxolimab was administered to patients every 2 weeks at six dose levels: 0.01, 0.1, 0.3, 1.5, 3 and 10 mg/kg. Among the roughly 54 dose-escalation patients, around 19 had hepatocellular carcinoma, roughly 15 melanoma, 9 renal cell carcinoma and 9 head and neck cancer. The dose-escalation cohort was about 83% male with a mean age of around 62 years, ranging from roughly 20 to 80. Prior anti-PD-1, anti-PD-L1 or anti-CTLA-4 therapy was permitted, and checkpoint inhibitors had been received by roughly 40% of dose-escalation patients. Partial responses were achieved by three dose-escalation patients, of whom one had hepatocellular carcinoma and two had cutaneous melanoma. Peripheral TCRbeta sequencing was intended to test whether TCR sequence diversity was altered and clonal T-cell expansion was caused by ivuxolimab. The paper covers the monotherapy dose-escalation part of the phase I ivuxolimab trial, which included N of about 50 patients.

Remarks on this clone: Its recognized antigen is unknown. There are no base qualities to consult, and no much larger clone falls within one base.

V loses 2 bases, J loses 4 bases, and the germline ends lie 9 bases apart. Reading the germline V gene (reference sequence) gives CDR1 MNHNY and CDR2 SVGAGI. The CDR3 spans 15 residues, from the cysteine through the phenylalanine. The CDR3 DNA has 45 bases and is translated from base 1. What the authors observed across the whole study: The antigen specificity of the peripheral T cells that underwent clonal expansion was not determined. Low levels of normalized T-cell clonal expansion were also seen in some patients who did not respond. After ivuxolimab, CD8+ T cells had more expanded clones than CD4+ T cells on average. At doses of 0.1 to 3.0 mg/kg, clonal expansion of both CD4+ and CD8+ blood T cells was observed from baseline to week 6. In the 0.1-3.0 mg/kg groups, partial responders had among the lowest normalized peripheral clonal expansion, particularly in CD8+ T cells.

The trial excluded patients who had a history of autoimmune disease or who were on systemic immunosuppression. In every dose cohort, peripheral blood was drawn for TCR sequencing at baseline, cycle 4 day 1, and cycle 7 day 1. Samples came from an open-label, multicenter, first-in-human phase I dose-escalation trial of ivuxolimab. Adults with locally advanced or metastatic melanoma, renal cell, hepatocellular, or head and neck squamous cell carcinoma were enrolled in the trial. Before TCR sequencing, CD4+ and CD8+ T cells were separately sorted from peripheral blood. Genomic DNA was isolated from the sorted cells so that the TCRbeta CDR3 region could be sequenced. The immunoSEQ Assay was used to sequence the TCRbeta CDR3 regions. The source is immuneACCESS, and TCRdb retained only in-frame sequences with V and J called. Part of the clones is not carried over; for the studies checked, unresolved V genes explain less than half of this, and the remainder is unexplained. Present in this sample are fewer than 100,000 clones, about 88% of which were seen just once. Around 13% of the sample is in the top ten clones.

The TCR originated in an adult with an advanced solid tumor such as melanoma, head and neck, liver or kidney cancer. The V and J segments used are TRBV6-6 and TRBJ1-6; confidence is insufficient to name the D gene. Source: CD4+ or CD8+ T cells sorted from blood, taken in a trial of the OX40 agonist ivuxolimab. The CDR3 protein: CASSYVSPYNSPLHF. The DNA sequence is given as TGTGCCAGCAGTTACGTATCCCCTTATAATTCACCCCTCCACTTT.